The TCR beta chain under discussion was sequenced for a study of a mutant IDH1 vaccine in newly diagnosed glioma. The wider study: Vaccinations were initiated 4-6 weeks following radiotherapy alone, or were given together with temozolomide cycles. Treated patients comprised approximately 60% males and approximately 40% females, mean age about 43 years. Study-wide points: Induction of immune responses by the vaccine occurred in about 93% of patients.

About this clone itself: Its antigen is undetermined.

Method: immunoSEQ multiplex PCR; TCRdb's copy keeps in-frame clones and lacks some. The table lists some 130,000 clones, just under 80% of them singletons. The CDR3 is 17 residues long. The V end was cut by 0 bases, the J end by 0 bases, with 14 bases between. Germline-derived CDR1 and CDR2 are SGHAT and FQNNGV. Time point in this sample: week 11, during vaccination. Each dose of the vaccine consisted of 300 ug of mutant IDH1 20-mer peptide, with topical imiquimod. The donors had new WHO grade 3 or 4 astrocytomas; these were IDH1-mutant and ATRX-lost. The chain joins TRBV11-2 to TRBJ1-2; TRBD1 might be the D (6 bases). The TCR sequence derives from a man aged 35 to 55 with glioma. Sequences were derived from PBMCs, sampled from a glioma patient whose treatment included an IDH1 peptide vaccine. As DNA, the CDR3 is TGTGCCAGCAGCTTAGAGGGGACAATCCGCTCTAACTATGGCTACACCTTC. Protein product: CASSLEGTIRSNYGYTF.